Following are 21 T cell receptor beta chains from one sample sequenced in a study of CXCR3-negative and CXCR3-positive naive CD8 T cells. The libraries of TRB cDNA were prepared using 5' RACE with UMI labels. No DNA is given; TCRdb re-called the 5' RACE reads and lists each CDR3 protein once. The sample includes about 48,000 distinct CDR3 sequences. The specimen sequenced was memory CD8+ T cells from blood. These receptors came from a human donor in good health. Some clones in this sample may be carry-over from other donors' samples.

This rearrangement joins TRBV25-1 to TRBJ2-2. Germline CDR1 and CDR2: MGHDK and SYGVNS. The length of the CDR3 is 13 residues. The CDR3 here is CASSEDRTGELFF.

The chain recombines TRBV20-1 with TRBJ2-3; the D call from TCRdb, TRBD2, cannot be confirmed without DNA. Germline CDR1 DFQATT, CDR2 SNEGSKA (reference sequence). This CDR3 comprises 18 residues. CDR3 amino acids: CSARFLFIAGGSTDTQYF.

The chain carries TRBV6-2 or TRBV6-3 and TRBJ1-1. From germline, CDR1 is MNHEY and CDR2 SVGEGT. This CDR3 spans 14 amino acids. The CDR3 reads CASTEGPYKSEAFF.

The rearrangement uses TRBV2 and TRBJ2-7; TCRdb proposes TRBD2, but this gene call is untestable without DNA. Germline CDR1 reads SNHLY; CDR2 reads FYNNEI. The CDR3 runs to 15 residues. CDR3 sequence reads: CASTPSGVINYEQYF.

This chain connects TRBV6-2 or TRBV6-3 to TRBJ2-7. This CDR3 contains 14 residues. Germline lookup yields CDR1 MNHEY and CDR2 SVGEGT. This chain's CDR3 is CASSYEQELQEQYF.

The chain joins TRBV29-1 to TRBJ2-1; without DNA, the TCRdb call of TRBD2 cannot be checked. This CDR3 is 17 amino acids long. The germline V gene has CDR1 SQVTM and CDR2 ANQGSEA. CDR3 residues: CSGGGGVNGSWYNEQFF.

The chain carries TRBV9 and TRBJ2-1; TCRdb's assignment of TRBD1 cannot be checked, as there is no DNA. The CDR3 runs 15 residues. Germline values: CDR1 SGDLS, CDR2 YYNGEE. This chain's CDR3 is CASSVYSGGDNEQFF.

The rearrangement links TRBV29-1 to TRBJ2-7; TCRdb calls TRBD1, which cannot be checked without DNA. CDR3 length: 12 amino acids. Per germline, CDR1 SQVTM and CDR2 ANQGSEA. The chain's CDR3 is CSFQTGLYEQYF.

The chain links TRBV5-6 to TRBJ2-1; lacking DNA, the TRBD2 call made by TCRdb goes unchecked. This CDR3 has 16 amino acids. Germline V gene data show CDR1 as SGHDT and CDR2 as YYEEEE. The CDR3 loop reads CASSLMTSGGANEQFF.

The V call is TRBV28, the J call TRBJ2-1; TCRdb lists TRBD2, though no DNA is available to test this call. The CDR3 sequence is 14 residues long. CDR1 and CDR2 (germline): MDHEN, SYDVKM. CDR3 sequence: CASEGLAGLDEQFF.

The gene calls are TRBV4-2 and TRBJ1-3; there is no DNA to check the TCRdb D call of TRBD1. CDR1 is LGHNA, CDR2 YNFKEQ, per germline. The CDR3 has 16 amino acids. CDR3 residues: CASSQDPGASGNTIYF.

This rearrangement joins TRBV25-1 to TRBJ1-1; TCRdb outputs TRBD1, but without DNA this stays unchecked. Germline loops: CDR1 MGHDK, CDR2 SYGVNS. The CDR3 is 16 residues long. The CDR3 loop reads CASSEYYPRGQTEAFF.

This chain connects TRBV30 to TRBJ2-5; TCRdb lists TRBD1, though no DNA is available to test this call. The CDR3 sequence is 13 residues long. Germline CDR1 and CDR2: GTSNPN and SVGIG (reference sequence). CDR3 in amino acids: CAWSPGGGETQYF.

The CDR3 region is CASSLGDSYEQYF. V and J are TRBV27 and TRBJ2-7. Germline assignment: CDR1 MNHEY and CDR2 SMNVEV (reference sequence). The CDR3 runs to 13 residues.

This CDR3 is CSVEMGTLYEQYF. V is TRBV29-1 and J is TRBJ2-7. CDR1 and CDR2 from the germline V gene are SQVTM and ANQGSEA. The CDR3 has 13 amino acids.

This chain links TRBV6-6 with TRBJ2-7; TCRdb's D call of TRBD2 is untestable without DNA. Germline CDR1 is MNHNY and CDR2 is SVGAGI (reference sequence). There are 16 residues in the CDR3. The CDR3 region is CASSYSSQLPFNEQYF.

The CDR3 protein is CASSQIQRDGGEAFF. This sequence joins TRBV4-2 and TRBJ1-1. This CDR3 is 15 amino acids long. The germline V gene has CDR1 LGHNA and CDR2 YNFKEQ.

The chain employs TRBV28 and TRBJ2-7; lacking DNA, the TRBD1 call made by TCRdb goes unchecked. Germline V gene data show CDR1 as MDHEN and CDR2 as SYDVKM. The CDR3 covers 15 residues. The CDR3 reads CASSFRGDTSYEQYF.

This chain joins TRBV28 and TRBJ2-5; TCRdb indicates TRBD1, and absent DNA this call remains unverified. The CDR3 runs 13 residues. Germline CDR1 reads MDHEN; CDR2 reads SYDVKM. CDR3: CASSLYRGETQYF.

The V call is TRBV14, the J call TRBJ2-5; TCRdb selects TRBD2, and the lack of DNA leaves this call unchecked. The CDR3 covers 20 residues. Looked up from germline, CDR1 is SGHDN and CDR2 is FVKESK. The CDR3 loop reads CASSQELRTSGVREQETQYF.

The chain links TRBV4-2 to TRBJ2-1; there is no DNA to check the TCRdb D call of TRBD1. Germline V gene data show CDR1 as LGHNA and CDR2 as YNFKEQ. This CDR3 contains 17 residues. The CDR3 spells CASSQEGFPGAAGEQFF.